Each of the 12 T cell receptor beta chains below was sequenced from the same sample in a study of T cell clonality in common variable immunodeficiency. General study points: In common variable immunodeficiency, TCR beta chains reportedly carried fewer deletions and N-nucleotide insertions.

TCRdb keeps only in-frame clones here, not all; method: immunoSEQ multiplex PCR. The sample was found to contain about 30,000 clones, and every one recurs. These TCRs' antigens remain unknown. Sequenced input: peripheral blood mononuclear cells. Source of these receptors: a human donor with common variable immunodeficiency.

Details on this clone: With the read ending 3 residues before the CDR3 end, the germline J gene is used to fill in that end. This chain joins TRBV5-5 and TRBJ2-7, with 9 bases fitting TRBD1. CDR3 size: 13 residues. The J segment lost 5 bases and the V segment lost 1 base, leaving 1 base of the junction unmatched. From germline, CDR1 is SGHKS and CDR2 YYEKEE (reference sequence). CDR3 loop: CASSLWDRDEQYF. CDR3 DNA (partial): TGTGCCAGCAGCTTGTGGGACAGGGACGAG.

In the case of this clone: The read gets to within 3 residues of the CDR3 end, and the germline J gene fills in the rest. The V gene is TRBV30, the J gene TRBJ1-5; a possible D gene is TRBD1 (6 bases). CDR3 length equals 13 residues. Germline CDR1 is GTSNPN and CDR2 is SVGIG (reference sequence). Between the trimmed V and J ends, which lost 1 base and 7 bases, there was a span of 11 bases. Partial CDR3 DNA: TGTGCCTGGAGTGATGGGGGGGGCCAGCCC. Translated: CAWSDGGGQP. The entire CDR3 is CAWSDGGGQPQHF. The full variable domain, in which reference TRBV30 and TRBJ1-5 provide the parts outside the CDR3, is SQTIHQWPATLVQPVGSPLSLECTVEGTSNPNLYWYRQAAGRGLQLLFYSVGIGQISSEVPQNLSASRPQDRQFILSSKKLLLSDSGFYLCAWSDGGGQPQHFGDGTRLSIL.

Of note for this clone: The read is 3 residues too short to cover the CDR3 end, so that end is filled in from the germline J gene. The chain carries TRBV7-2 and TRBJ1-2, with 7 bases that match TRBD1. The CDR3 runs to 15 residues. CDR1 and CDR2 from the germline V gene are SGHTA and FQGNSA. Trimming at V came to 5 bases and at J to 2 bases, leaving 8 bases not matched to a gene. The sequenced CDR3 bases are TGTGCCAGCAGCCGCGGACAGGTCAAAAACTATGGC. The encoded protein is CASSRGQVKNYG. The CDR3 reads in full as CASSRGQVKNYGYTF.

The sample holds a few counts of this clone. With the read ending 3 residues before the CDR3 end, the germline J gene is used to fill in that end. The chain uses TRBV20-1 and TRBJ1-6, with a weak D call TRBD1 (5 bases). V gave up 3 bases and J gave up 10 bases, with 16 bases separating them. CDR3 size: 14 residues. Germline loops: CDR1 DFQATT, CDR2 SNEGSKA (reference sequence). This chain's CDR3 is CSARAGSTNSPLHF. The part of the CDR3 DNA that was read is TGCAGTGCTAGGGCAGGGTCGACGAACTCACCC.

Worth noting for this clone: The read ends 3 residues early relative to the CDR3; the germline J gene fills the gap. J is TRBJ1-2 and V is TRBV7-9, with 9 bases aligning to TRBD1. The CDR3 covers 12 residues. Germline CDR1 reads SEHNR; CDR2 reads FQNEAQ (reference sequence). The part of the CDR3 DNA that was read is TGTGCCAGCAGCCAAACAGGGGGCAGC. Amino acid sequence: CASSQTGGS. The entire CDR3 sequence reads CASSQTGGSYTF.

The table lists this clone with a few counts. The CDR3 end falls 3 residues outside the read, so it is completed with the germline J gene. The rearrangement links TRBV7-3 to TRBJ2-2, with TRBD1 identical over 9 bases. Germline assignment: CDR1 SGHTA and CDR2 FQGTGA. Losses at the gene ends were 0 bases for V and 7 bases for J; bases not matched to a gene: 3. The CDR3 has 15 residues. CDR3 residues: CASSLTTGGNGELFF. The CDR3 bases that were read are TGTGCCAGCAGCTTAACGACAGGGGGGAACGGGGAG.

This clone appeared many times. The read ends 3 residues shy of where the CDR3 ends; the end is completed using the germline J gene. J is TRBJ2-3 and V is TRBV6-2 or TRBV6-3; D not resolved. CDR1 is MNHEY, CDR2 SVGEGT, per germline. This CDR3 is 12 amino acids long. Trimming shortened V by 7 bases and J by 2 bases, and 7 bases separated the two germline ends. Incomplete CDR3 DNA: TGTGCCAGCATGGCGGTCACAGATACG. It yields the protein CASMAVTDT. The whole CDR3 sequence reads CASMAVTDTQYF.

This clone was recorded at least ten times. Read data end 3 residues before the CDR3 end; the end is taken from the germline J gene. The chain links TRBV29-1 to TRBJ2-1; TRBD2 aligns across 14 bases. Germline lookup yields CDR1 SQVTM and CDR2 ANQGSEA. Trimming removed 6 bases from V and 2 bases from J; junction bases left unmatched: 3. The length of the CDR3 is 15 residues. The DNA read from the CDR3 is TGCAGCGTGGGACTAGCGGGGGACCCCTACAATGAG. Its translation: CSVGLAGDPYNE. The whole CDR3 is CSVGLAGDPYNEQFF.

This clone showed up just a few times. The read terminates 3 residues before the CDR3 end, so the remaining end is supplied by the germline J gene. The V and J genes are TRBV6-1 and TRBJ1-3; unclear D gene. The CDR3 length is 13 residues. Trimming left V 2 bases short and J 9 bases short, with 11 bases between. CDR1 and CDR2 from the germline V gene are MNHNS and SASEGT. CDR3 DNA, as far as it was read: TGTGCCAGCAGTGAAAGGGCCACCGGCACC. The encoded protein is CASSERATGT. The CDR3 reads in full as CASSERATGTIYF.

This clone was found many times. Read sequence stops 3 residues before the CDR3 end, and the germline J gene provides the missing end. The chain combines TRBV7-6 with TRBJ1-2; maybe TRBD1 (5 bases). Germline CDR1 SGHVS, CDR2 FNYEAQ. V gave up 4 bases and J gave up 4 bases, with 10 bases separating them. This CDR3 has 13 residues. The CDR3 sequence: CASSSDTAYGYTF. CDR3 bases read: TGTGCCAGCAGCTCGGACACTGCCTATGGC. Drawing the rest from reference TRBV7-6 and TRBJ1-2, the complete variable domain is GAGVSQSPRYKVTKRGQDVALRCDPISGHVSLYWYRQALGQGPEFLTYFNYEAQQDKSGLPNDRFSAERPEGSISTLTIQRTEQRDSAMYRCASSSDTAYGYTFGSGTRLTVV.

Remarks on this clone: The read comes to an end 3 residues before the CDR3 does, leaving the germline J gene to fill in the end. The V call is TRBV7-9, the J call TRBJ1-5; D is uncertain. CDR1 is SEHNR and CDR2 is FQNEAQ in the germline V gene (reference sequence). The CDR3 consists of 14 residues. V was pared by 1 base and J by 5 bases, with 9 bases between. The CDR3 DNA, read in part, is TGTGCCAGCAGCTTAGAAACAGTTTATCAGCCC. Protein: CASSLETVYQP. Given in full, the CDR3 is CASSLETVYQPQHF. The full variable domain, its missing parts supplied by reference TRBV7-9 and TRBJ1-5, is DTGVSQNPRHKITKRGQNVTFRCDPISEHNRLYWYRQTLGQGPEFLTYFQNEAQLEKSRLLSDRFSAERPKGSFSTLEIQRTEQGDSAMYLCASSLETVYQPQHFGDGTRLSIL.

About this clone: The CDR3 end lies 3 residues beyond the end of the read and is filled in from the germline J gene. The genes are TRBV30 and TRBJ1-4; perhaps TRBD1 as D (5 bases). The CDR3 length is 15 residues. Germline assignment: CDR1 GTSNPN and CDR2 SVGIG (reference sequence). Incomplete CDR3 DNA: TGTGCCTGGAGTGTAGTAACAGGTGGGAACGGGAAA. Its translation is CAWSVVTGGNGK. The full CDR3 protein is CAWSVVTGGNGKLFF.